The clone carrying this T cell receptor beta chain was seen many times. Its antigen is unidentified. The time point is: persistent/refractory GD, antithyroid drugs over 5 years with positive TRAb. From PBMCs, RNA was extracted and then used to make the TCR library. CDR1 SNHLY and CDR2 FYNNEI come from the germline V gene. The CDR3 is 12 amino acids. V was trimmed by 3 bases and J by 9 bases, leaving 12 bases between them. Arm-PCR of CDR3 regions with iRepertoire HTBI primers generated TCR beta libraries. Each CDR3 protein gets one entry after TCRdb re-called the multiplex PCR reads with MiXCR. The sample includes 430,000 or so distinct CDR3 sequences, roughly 23% seen only once; the top ten take over 11%. The record originates from a study of regulatory T cells in long-lasting Graves disease. Whole-study findings and limits: The TCR repertoire of persistent Graves' patients was less diverse than that of newly diagnosed ones.

Here the sequenced sample was peripheral blood mononuclear cells (PBMCs), taken when the disease was refractory, from a patient treated with antithyroid drugs. The chain joins TRBV2 to TRBJ2-7; unclear D gene. This clonotype was obtained from a female donor with Graves disease. The CDR3 sequence: CASSDAGYLQYF. CDR3 nucleotides: TGTGCCAGCAGTGATGCTGGTTACTTGCAGTACTTC.